This T cell receptor beta chain came from a study of T cell repertoires in cytomegalovirus infection. TCRdb reanalysed the reads using MiXCR and keeps one entry per CDR3 protein. The sample carries about 740,000 distinct CDR3 sequences, under 40% recorded once. CDR3 length: 13 residues. Germline V gene sequence: CDR1 ENHRY, CDR2 SYGVKD. The V and J ends lost 6 bases and 3 bases respectively, with 11 bases between them. The sequencing sample was made of PBMCs. The TCR was taken from a human donor in good health (CMV status not recorded). Some clones in this sample may be carry-over from other donors' samples. The chain recombines TRBV10-3 with TRBJ1-2, with no clear D. The chain's CDR3 is CAIRRWGDYGYTF. The DNA for the CDR3 is TGTGCCATCAGGAGATGGGGAGACTATGGCTACACCTTC.